What follows are 25 T cell receptor beta chains derived from one specimen sequenced in a study of blood T cell repertoires in COVID-19. The data were produced by immunoSEQ multiplex PCR, yet TCRdb's version contains in-frame clones alone and is incomplete. The sample comprises fewer than 400,000 clones, 65% to 90% of which are singletons, and roughly 4% rests with the top ten. Sequencing input: PBMCs or T cells enriched from blood (not recorded which). The receptors come from a man aged 25 to 40 who had recovered from COVID-19.

Written as DNA, the CDR3 is TGCGCCAGCAGTGAGTCGGGTCGGAGTAATGAGCAGTTCTTC. Its translation is CASSESGRSNEQFF. The chain combines TRBV10-1 with TRBJ2-1; D not certain. The germline gives CDR1 WNHNN, CDR2 SYGVQD (reference sequence). The CDR3 runs 14 residues. Trimming shortened V by 0 bases and J by 7 bases, and 10 bases separated the two germline ends.

DNA for the CDR3: TGCGCCAGCAGCTCGACCCTGCGGAGCTCTGGAAACACCATATATTTT. Its protein product is CASSSTLRSSGNTIYF. The chain has TRBV4-1 and TRBJ1-3; D call uncertain. Germline V gene lookup returns CDR1 MGHRA and CDR2 YSYEKL. The V end lost 5 bases, the J end lost 0 bases, and 14 bases lay between the germline ends. The CDR3 extends over 16 amino acids.

V and J are TRBV9 and TRBJ2-7; the D is unclear. Germline assignment: CDR1 SGDLS and CDR2 YYNGEE. The V and J ends lost 3 bases and 6 bases respectively, with 13 bases between them. The CDR3 is 13 amino acids. The CDR3 DNA reads as TGTGCCAGCAGCGGACGTGGCGCGGTCGAGCAGTACTTC. Its translation: CASSGRGAVEQYF.

This chain links TRBV30 with TRBJ2-2, with a tentative D call TRBD2 (6 bases). Germline-derived CDR1 and CDR2 are GTSNPN and SVGIG (reference sequence). This CDR3 has 12 amino acids. V dropped 4 bases and J dropped 6 bases, with 9 bases sitting between them. In nucleotides, the CDR3 is TGTGCCTGGACCCCGGGGGCCGGGGAGCTGTTTTTT. It codes for CAWTPGAGELFF.

The V call is TRBV18, the J call TRBJ1-5; D is possibly TRBD1 (6 bases). With 3 bases removed from V and 3 bases from J, the gap between germline ends came to 12 bases. The CDR3 contains 15 residues. Germline V gene sequence: CDR1 KGHSH, CDR2 LQKENI. The CDR3 region is CASSPGWGPNQPQHF. As DNA, the CDR3 is TGTGCCAGCTCACCCGGCTGGGGGCCCAATCAGCCCCAGCATTTT.

The chain employs TRBV5-6 and TRBJ1-4; D is uncertain. The CDR3 is made up of 16 amino acids. Germline CDR1 SGHDT, CDR2 YYEEEE. Trimming shortened V by 5 bases and J by 4 bases, and 18 bases separated the two germline ends. CDR3 sequence: CASSLGWDRGNEKLFF. CDR3 bases: TGTGCCAGCAGTCTCGGTTGGGATCGGGGTAATGAAAAACTGTTTTTT. Variable domain in full (rest from reference TRBV5-6 and TRBJ1-4): DAGVTQSPTHLIKTRGQQVTLRCSPKSGHDTVSWYQQALGQGPQFIFQYYEEEERQRGNFPDRFSGHQFPNYSSELNVNALLLGDSALYLCASSLGWDRGNEKLFFGSGTQLSVL.

V and J are TRBV10-1 and TRBJ2-5; 11 bases map to TRBD2. There are 13 residues in the CDR3. The germline CDR1 and CDR2 sequences are WNHNN and SYGVQD (reference sequence). V gave up 8 bases and J gave up 5 bases; unmatched junction bases: 4. CDR3 loop: CASQASGRETQYF. The DNA of the CDR3 is TGCGCCAGCCAGGCTAGCGGGAGGGAGACCCAGTACTTC.

The chain is built from TRBV3-1 (or the pseudogene TRBV3-2) and TRBJ1-1; D possibly corresponds to TRBD1 (6 bases). Germline V gene lookup returns CDR1 LGHDT and CDR2 YNNKEL (reference sequence). This CDR3 is 15 amino acids long. Trimming shortened V by 0 bases and J by 6 bases, and 14 bases separated the two germline ends. The CDR3 DNA reads TGTGCCAGCAGCCAAGATTCAGGGGCGAGGGCTGAAGCTTTCTTT. Encoded protein: CASSQDSGARAEAFF.

The chain employs TRBV24-1 and TRBJ2-2; 9 nucleotides line up with TRBD1. Germline-derived CDR1 and CDR2 are KGHDR and SFDVKD. With 1 base clipped from V and 6 bases from J, the junction kept 5 bases outside the gene matches. The CDR3 loop spans 16 amino acids. CDR3 sequence (DNA): TGTGCCACCAGTGATTTAGTGACAGGGGGAGCCGGGGAGCTGTTTTTT. Protein sequence: CATSDLVTGGAGELFF.

The chain combines TRBV24-1 with TRBJ2-7; 11 nucleotides agree with TRBD1. CDR1 and CDR2 from the germline V gene are KGHDR and SFDVKD. J lost 3 bases, V lost 3 bases, and 6 bases had no gene match. This CDR3 has 16 residues. The CDR3 region is CATSDRSDRGHYEQYF. CDR3 in DNA: TGTGCCACCAGTGATCGATCGGACAGGGGGCACTACGAGCAGTACTTC.

The genes are TRBV5-1 and TRBJ2-2; D is unresolved. The CDR3 spans 13 residues. V shed 4 bases and J shed 7 bases, with 11 bases lying between them. Germline V gene data show CDR1 as SGHRS and CDR2 as YFSETQ. Here the CDR3 reads CASSPVSGGELFF. Written as DNA, the CDR3 is TGCGCCAGCAGCCCCGTATCGGGCGGGGAGCTGTTTTTT.

The CDR3 nucleotides are TGTGCCAGCAGCTTAGATCCCGCCAGGAGGAATGAGCAGTTCTTC. Its protein is CASSLDPARRNEQFF. The V gene is TRBV11-2, the J gene TRBJ2-1; tentatively, D is TRBD2 (5 bases). Germline assignment: CDR1 SGHAT and CDR2 FQNNGV. The CDR3 is 15 amino acids. Between the trimmed V and J ends, which lost 0 bases and 7 bases, there was a span of 13 bases.

The chain joins TRBV27 to TRBJ2-3; D is undetermined. The V gene lost 8 bases and the J gene lost 6 bases, with 12 bases spanning the gap. CDR1 and CDR2 from the germline V gene are MNHEY and SMNVEV (reference sequence). The CDR3 extends over 12 amino acids. As DNA, the CDR3 is TGTGCCAGCTCCTCCAGAAGTGATACGCAGTATTTT. Protein product: CASSSRSDTQYF.

The chain's CDR3 is CASSFRGFNYGYTF. CDR3 sequence (DNA): TGCGCCAGCAGCTTTCGGGGATTTAACTATGGCTACACCTTC. This rearrangement joins TRBV5-1 to TRBJ1-2; D unresolved. V was shortened by 2 bases and J by 1 base, with 9 bases between the two germline ends. The germline gives CDR1 SGHRS, CDR2 YFSETQ. The CDR3 sequence is 14 residues long.

This chain joins TRBV7-8 and TRBJ1-2; D is undetermined. Between the trimmed V and J ends, which lost 1 base and 4 bases, there was a span of 13 bases. The CDR3 covers 15 residues. The germline V gene encodes CDR1 SGHVS and CDR2 FQNEAQ. The CDR3 DNA reads TGTGCCAGCAGCTTAGAAGCCGGGTCCAGCTATGGCTACACCTTC. It encodes CASSLEAGSSYGYTF. Looking up the rest from reference TRBV7-8 and TRBJ1-2 gives the full variable domain: GAGVSQSPRYKVAKRGQDVALRCDPISGHVSLFWYQQALGQGPEFLTYFQNEAQLDKSGLPSDRFFAERPEGSVSTLKIQRTQQEDSAVYLCASSLEAGSSYGYTFGSGTRLTVV.

The rearrangement joins TRBV11-2 to TRBJ2-1, with a tentative D call TRBD1 (6 bases). The CDR3 is 15 amino acids. V lost 4 bases, J lost 10 bases, and 20 bases lay in between. In germline, CDR1 is SGHAT, CDR2 FQNNGV. CDR3 in DNA: TGTGCCAGCAGCTATACTAACACAGGGCTGGGGGAGCAGTTCTTC. Its translation: CASSYTNTGLGEQFF.

This chain uses TRBV14 with TRBJ1-1; 7 bases fit TRBD1. The germline V gene encodes CDR1 SGHDN and CDR2 FVKESK. V trimming: 2 bases; J trimming: 1 base; junction bases outside the gene matches: 4. This CDR3 has 15 residues. CDR3 amino acids: CASSQLGQPNTEAFF. CDR3 bases: TGTGCCAGCAGCCAATTGGGACAGCCGAACACTGAAGCTTTCTTT. Drawing the rest from reference TRBV14 and TRBJ1-1, the complete variable domain is EAGVTQFPSHSVIEKGQTVTLRCDPISGHDNLYWYRRVMGKEIKFLLHFVKESKQDESGMPNNRFLAERTGGTYSTLKVQPAELEDSGVYFCASSQLGQPNTEAFFGQGTRLTVV.

The sample holds one count of this clone. V is TRBV30 and J is TRBJ1-1; D may be TRBD1 (6 bases). The CDR3 covers 13 residues. Between the trimmed V and J ends, which lost 3 bases and 4 bases, there was a span of 12 bases. Germline V gene data show CDR1 as GTSNPN and CDR2 as SVGIG (reference sequence). This chain's CDR3 is CAWRRGFGTEAFF. As DNA, the CDR3 is TGTGCCTGGAGGAGGGGGTTCGGCACTGAAGCTTTCTTT. Combining the CDR3 with reference TRBV30 and TRBJ1-1 gives the whole variable domain SQTIHQWPATLVQPVGSPLSLECTVEGTSNPNLYWYRQAAGRGLQLLFYSVGIGQISSEVPQNLSASRPQDRQFILSSKKLLLSDSGFYLCAWRRGFGTEAFFGQGTRLTVV.

This chain connects TRBV10-1 to TRBJ2-2; the match to TRBD1 covers 11 bases. The CDR3 has 17 amino acids. CDR1 WNHNN and CDR2 SYGVQD come from the germline V gene (reference sequence). With 0 bases clipped from V and 0 bases from J, the junction kept 0 bases outside the gene matches. The CDR3: CASSESGQGANTGELFF. The DNA for the CDR3 is TGCGCCAGCAGTGAGTCGGGACAGGGGGCGAACACCGGGGAGCTGTTTTTT.

This clone appeared a few times. This sequence joins TRBV28 and TRBJ1-2; TRBD1 is a possible D gene (6 bases). Trimming stripped 6 bases from V and 4 bases from J, with 15 bases between. The germline V gene encodes CDR1 MDHEN and CDR2 SYDVKM. The CDR3 totals 14 residues. The CDR3 loop is CASSLPGTLYGYTF. In nucleotides, the CDR3 is TGTGCCAGCAGCTTACCTGGGACACTCTATGGCTACACCTTC.

The chain combines TRBV18 with TRBJ1-1; no definite D call. The CDR3 extends over 12 amino acids. Trimming took off 2 bases at V and 3 bases at J, with 4 bases between the two ends. Per germline, CDR1 KGHSH and CDR2 LQKENI. The CDR3 protein is CASSPSYTEAFF. The CDR3 nucleotides are TGTGCCAGCTCACCATCCTACACTGAAGCTTTCTTT.

This chain uses TRBV5-1 with TRBJ1-6; D not resolved. The V gene's germline CDR1 is SGHRS and CDR2 YFSETQ. The CDR3 runs to 17 residues. V was trimmed by 0 bases and J by 5 bases, leaving 15 bases between them. The CDR3 sequence: CASSLEPISLDNSPLHF. The CDR3 nucleotides are TGCGCCAGCAGCTTGGAACCAATCAGTCTTGATAATTCACCCCTCCACTTT. Supplemented by reference TRBV5-1 and TRBJ1-6, the full variable domain reads KAGVTQTPRYLIKTRGQQVTLSCSPISGHRSVSWYQQTPGQGLQFLFEYFSETQRNKGNFPGRFSGRQFSNSRSEMNVSTLELGDSALYLCASSLEPISLDNSPLHFGNGTRLTVT.

The chain combines TRBV28 with TRBJ1-6; possible D gene TRBD1, 6 bases. Trimming took off 6 bases at V and 7 bases at J, with 16 bases between the two ends. Germline V lookup: CDR1 MDHEN, CDR2 SYDVKM. There are 15 residues in the CDR3. DNA of the CDR3: TGTGCCAGCAGCCTAACCGGGACATCGAATTCACCCCTCCACTTT. Translated: CASSLTGTSNSPLHF. Using reference TRBV28 and TRBJ1-6 for the parts outside the CDR3, the full variable domain is DVKVTQSSRYLVKRTGEKVFLECVQDMDHENMFWYRQDPGLGLRLIYFSYDVKMKEKGDIPEGYSVSREKKERFSLILESASTNQTSMYLCASSLTGTSNSPLHFGNGTRLTVT.

The chain carries TRBV7-8 and TRBJ2-1; 15 bases are a match to TRBD2. The CDR3 has 19 residues. The junction had 11 bases not matched to a gene; V was cut back by 0 bases and J by 8 bases. Germline CDR1 reads SGHVS; CDR2 reads FQNEAQ. The CDR3 DNA sequence: TGTGCCAGCAGCTTAGCGCCCTGGACTAGCGGGAGGGCCTTGGATGAGCAGTTCTTC. This codes for CASSLAPWTSGRALDEQFF.

The rearrangement joins TRBV10-3 to TRBJ2-5; D perhaps matches TRBD2 (6 bases). The germline gives CDR1 ENHRY, CDR2 SYGVKD. There are 15 residues in the CDR3. V lost 1 base and J 5 bases, leaving 14 bases between the germline ends. The CDR3 DNA reads as TGTGCCATCAGTGAGTGGGGGACCGGGGGTGAGACCCAGTACTTC. This sequence encodes CAISEWGTGGETQYF.